The next 6 T cell receptor beta chains were all read from a single sample in a study of T-cell reconstitution after alpha-beta-depleted transplantation in children. Unique molecular identifiers were incorporated during preparation of the TCRbeta library. TCRdb reprocessed the PCR reads via MiXCR and lists one record per CDR3 protein. The table has approximately 500,000 distinct CDR3 sequences, 25% to 30% seen once. This sample comprised PBMCs, obtained before TCRalphabeta/CD19-depleted stem cell transplant. These receptors were collected from a boy in the first two years of life with Wiskott-Aldrich syndrome, due to receive a stem cell transplant.

A few counts support this clonotype. The chain couples TRBV15 to TRBJ1-2; 11 positions match TRBD1. This CDR3 contains 15 residues. The germline gives CDR1 LNHNV, CDR2 YYDKDF (reference sequence). V lost 3 bases, J lost 4 bases, and 4 bases stayed unmatched. In DNA form, the CDR3 reads TGTGCCACCAGCAGTCGGGGACAGGGGGTCTATGGCTACACCTTC. This codes for CATSSRGQGVYGYTF.

The rearrangement uses TRBV15 and TRBJ2-3; D remains unclear. Germline V lookup: CDR1 LNHNV, CDR2 YYDKDF (reference sequence). V shed 9 bases and J shed 2 bases, with 15 bases lying between them. CDR3 length: 14 amino acids. DNA of the CDR3: TGTGCCACAGAGGACGGAAGATCCACAGATACGCAGTATTTT. As protein: CATEDGRSTDTQYF.

V and J are TRBV5-1 and TRBJ2-1; possibly TRBD2 for D (6 bases). The CDR3 runs to 14 residues. With 7 bases removed from V and 5 bases from J, the gap between germline ends came to 16 bases. Per the germline V gene, CDR1 is SGHRS and CDR2 is YFSETQ. CDR3 in amino acids: CASRSRGSDNEQFF. The CDR3 coding sequence is TGCGCCAGCCGATCTCGGGGGTCCGACAATGAGCAGTTCTTC.

This clonotype was counted between two and nine times. The V and J genes are TRBV6-1 and TRBJ1-1; TRBD1 is a possible D gene (5 bases). V lost 5 bases to trimming and J lost 3 bases, with 10 bases between them. The CDR3 is made up of 13 amino acids. CDR1 is MNHNS and CDR2 is SASEGT in the germline V gene. This CDR3 reads CASSIQAYTEAFF. In nucleotides, the CDR3 is TGTGCCAGCAGTATACAGGCTTACACTGAAGCTTTCTTT.

In this sample, this clonotype turned up a few times. This sequence joins TRBV5-1 and TRBJ2-3; 7 nucleotides agree with TRBD2. CDR3 length: 15 residues. Germline V gene lookup returns CDR1 SGHRS and CDR2 YFSETQ. V was clipped by 1 base and J by 4 bases; unmatched bases: 6. CDR3 nucleotides: TGCGCCAGCAGCTTGCGATTAGGGAGGGCAGATACGCAGTATTTT. Encoded protein: CASSLRLGRADTQYF.

The J gene is TRBJ1-1, the V gene TRBV5-1; D ambiguous. V lost 0 bases to trimming and J lost 1 base, with 10 bases between them. The CDR3 runs 15 residues. Germline V gene data show CDR1 as SGHRS and CDR2 as YFSETQ. CDR3 DNA sequence: TGCGCCAGCAGCTTGGTGCCCCTTGGGAACACTGAAGCTTTCTTT. Its protein is CASSLVPLGNTEAFF.